This entry features one T cell receptor (beta chain) sequence. This entry belongs to a study of blood T cell repertoires in COVID-19. Overall study: T cells, B-cell-depleted T cells, or PBMCs provided the cDNA or gDNA that served as material.

V lost 1 base and J 3 bases, leaving 4 bases between the germline ends. Germline loops: CDR1 SEHNR, CDR2 FQNEAQ (reference sequence). There are 13 residues in the CDR3. Only in-frame clones appear in the TCRdb table, and some are missing; sequencing was by immunoSEQ multiplex PCR. The top ten hold 20% to 25% of the sample, which has some 190,000 clones, 70% to 90% seen once. The source of this sequence is a woman aged 40 to 55 in a cohort exposed to, infected with or recovered from COVID-19 (not recorded which). What was sequenced was PBMCs or T cells enriched from blood (not recorded which). The chain employs TRBV7-9 and TRBJ1-3; D gene ambiguous. The CDR3 reads CASSLGGGNTIYF. CDR3 DNA: TGTGCCAGCAGCTTAGGCGGTGGAAACACCATATATTTT. The variable domain in full, completed from reference TRBV7-9 and TRBJ1-3, reads DTGVSQNPRHKITKRGQNVTFRCDPISEHNRLYWYRQTLGQGPEFLTYFQNEAQLEKSRLLSDRFSAERPKGSFSTLEIQRTEQGDSAMYLCASSLGGGNTIYFGEGSWLTVV.